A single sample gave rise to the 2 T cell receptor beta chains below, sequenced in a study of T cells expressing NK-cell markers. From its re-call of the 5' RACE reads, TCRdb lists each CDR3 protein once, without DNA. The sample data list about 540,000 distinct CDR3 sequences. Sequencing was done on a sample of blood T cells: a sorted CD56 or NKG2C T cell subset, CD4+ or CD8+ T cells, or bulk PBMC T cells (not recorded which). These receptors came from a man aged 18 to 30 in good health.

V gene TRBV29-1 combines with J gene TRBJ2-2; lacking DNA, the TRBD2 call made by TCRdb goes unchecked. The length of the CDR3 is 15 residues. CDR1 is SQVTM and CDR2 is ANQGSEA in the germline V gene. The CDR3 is CSVKRAGIRTGELFF.

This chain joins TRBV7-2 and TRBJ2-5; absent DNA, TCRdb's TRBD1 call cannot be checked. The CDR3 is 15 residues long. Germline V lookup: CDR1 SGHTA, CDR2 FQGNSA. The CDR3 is CASSPSGRSGETQYF.